The 25 T cell receptor beta chains listed next were all sequenced from one sample in a study of blood T cell repertoires in COVID-19. Sequencing used immunoSEQ multiplex PCR; TCRdb keeps in-frame clones, though not all of them. The sample records over 120,000 clones, 86% being singletons. Sequencing input: PBMCs or T cells enriched from blood (not recorded which). These receptors all come from a man between 50 and 59 years old who had recovered from COVID-19.

The V and J genes are TRBV21-1 and TRBJ2-1; the table calls TRBD1, which could not be checked here. TRBV21-1 is tagged as a pseudogene. CDR3 length equals 15 residues. The DNA for the CDR3 is TGTGCCAGCAGCAACGGGCAGGGGGTTTTCAATGAGCAGTTCTTC. Translated, it gives CASSNGQGVFNEQFF.

The chain couples TRBV6-4 to TRBJ2-7, with a possible D match to TRBD1 (5 bases). V was pared by 6 bases and J by 9 bases, with 21 bases between. Looked up from germline, CDR1 is MRHNA and CDR2 is SNTAGT. The CDR3 length is 14 residues. The CDR3 sequence: CASRFRVPLLWQYF. The CDR3 coding sequence is TGTGCCAGCAGATTCAGGGTACCCCTCCTGTGGCAGTACTTC.

The genes are TRBV14 and TRBJ1-2, with D perhaps matching TRBD1 (5 bases). The CDR3 runs 14 residues. Germline V lookup: CDR1 SGHDN, CDR2 FVKESK. With 0 bases removed from V and 4 bases from J, the gap between germline ends came to 9 bases. The CDR3 bases are TGTGCCAGCAGCCAAGATGGGAGGGGCTATGGCTACACCTTC. Its protein product is CASSQDGRGYGYTF.

This clone was observed a few times. The CDR3 loop reads CASSLSWGGTGELFF. DNA for the CDR3: TGTGCCAGCAGCTTAAGTTGGGGGGGGACCGGGGAGCTGTTTTTT. The chain uses TRBV7-2 and TRBJ2-2, with TRBD2 matching 7 bases. The CDR3 consists of 15 residues. V was clipped by 2 bases and J by 5 bases; unmatched bases: 5. Germline V lookup: CDR1 SGHTA, CDR2 FQGNSA.

V usage is TRBV28 and J usage is TRBJ1-4; 7 positions match TRBD1. Germline CDR1 and CDR2: MDHEN and SYDVKM. This CDR3 is 15 amino acids long. The ends lost 8 bases at V and 8 bases at J; junction bases unmatched: 14. The CDR3, as DNA: TGTGCCAGCGGAGAGAGGGGGCGCTTTAGGGAAAAACTGTTTTTT. Encoded protein: CASGERGRFREKLFF.

The J gene is TRBJ1-2, the V gene TRBV6-2 or TRBV6-3, with D unresolved. The V end was cut by 4 bases, the J end by 3 bases, with 21 bases between. Per germline, CDR1 MNHEY and CDR2 SVGEGT. The length of the CDR3 is 17 residues. CDR3 DNA: TGTGCCAGCAGTTTTTTCTCGCCAAGAACCCAGGACTATGGCTACACCTTC. This sequence encodes CASSFFSPRTQDYGYTF.

The chain joins TRBV7-8 to TRBJ2-7; unclear D gene. Germline V gives CDR1 SGHVS, CDR2 FQNEAQ. V dropped 1 base and J dropped 6 bases, with 7 bases sitting between them. The CDR3 is 12 residues long. CDR3 coding DNA: TGTGCCAGCAGCTTAGTTAGTCTCGAGCAGTACTTC. This encodes CASSLVSLEQYF. Supplemented by reference TRBV7-8 and TRBJ2-7, the full variable domain reads GAGVSQSPRYKVAKRGQDVALRCDPISGHVSLFWYQQALGQGPEFLTYFQNEAQLDKSGLPSDRFFAERPEGSVSTLKIQRTQQEDSAVYLCASSLVSLEQYFGPGTRLTVT.

The rearrangement links TRBV5-1 to TRBJ2-2; TRBD1 might be the D (6 bases). The CDR3 totals 13 residues. Trimming removed 2 bases from V and 9 bases from J, with 11 bases in between. Germline V gene sequence: CDR1 SGHRS, CDR2 YFSETQ. Here the CDR3 reads CASSLQGKRELFF. CDR3 nucleotide sequence: TGCGCCAGCAGCTTACAGGGTAAAAGGGAGCTGTTTTTT. The entire variable domain, with the rest obtained from reference TRBV5-1 and TRBJ2-2, is as follows: KAGVTQTPRYLIKTRGQQVTLSCSPISGHRSVSWYQQTPGQGLQFLFEYFSETQRNKGNFPGRFSGRQFSNSRSEMNVSTLELGDSALYLCASSLQGKRELFFGEGSRLTVL.

The chain has TRBV7-9 and TRBJ2-1, with 7 positions matching TRBD2. The CDR3 length is 15 residues. CDR1 and CDR2 from the germline V gene are SEHNR and FQNEAQ (reference sequence). With V trimmed by 2 bases and J by 0 bases, 1 base remained unmatched. CDR3 nucleotide sequence: TGTGCCAGCAGCTTAAGGACTAGCTCCTACAATGAGCAGTTCTTC. Amino acids: CASSLRTSSYNEQFF.

The V and J genes are TRBV11-2 and TRBJ1-2; D perhaps matches TRBD1 (6 bases). This CDR3 has 14 residues. Germline CDR1 reads SGHAT; CDR2 reads FQNNGV. V was pared by 0 bases and J by 6 bases, with 11 bases between. DNA for the CDR3: TGTGCCAGCAGCTTAGATCCAACAGGGCATGGCTACACCTTC. Translated: CASSLDPTGHGYTF.

The gene calls are TRBV7-8 and TRBJ1-1, with TRBD1 matching 8 bases. Trimming removed 4 bases from V and 7 bases from J; junction bases left unmatched: 8. The germline CDR1 and CDR2 sequences are SGHVS and FQNEAQ. This CDR3 is 14 amino acids long. CDR3 nucleotides: TGTGCCAGCAGCTCTCTAGGACAGGGATTTGAAGCTTTCTTT. It yields the protein CASSSLGQGFEAFF. Looking up the rest from reference TRBV7-8 and TRBJ1-1 gives the full variable domain: GAGVSQSPRYKVAKRGQDVALRCDPISGHVSLFWYQQALGQGPEFLTYFQNEAQLDKSGLPSDRFFAERPEGSVSTLKIQRTQQEDSAVYLCASSSLGQGFEAFFGQGTRLTVV.

This clone occurred once. V usage is TRBV29-1 and J usage is TRBJ1-5; D perhaps matches TRBD1 (5 bases). Between the trimmed V and J ends, which lost 5 bases and 2 bases, there was a span of 10 bases. CDR1 SQVTM and CDR2 ANQGSEA come from the germline V gene. The CDR3 loop spans 13 amino acids. In DNA form, the CDR3 reads TGCAGCGTTCAGCCGGGGGGCAATCAGCCCCAGCATTTT. Amino acids: CSVQPGGNQPQHF.

This chain links TRBV5-1 with TRBJ2-7, with D maybe TRBD2 (5 bases). Germline assignment: CDR1 SGHRS and CDR2 YFSETQ. The V end lost 0 bases, the J end lost 5 bases, and 9 bases lay between the germline ends. The length of the CDR3 is 13 residues. The CDR3 region is CASSLDSGDEQYF. CDR3 DNA sequence: TGCGCCAGCAGCTTGGATTCCGGGGACGAGCAGTACTTC.

CDR3: CASSLGRANTEAFF. CDR3 coding DNA: TGTGCCAGCAGCTTAGGGCGGGCGAACACTGAAGCTTTCTTT. This chain uses TRBV7-2 with TRBJ1-1; no reliable D call. The CDR3 loop spans 14 amino acids. CDR1 and CDR2 from the germline V gene are SGHTA and FQGNSA. Trimming removed 1 base from V and 1 base from J, with 7 bases in between.

The chain couples TRBV27 to TRBJ2-7, with TRBD1 as a possible D gene (6 bases). CDR1 is MNHEY and CDR2 is SMNVEV in the germline V gene (reference sequence). Trimming removed 4 bases at V and 4 bases at J, with 23 bases between. The CDR3 consists of 17 residues. CDR3 coding DNA: TGTGCCAGCAGTTATGTTATTGTAGGGGACACCTTATACGAGCAGTACTTC. Its protein product is CASSYVIVGDTLYEQYF.

The V gene is TRBV6-5, the J gene TRBJ2-1; 7 bases are a match to TRBD1. The germline V gene encodes CDR1 MNHEY and CDR2 SVGAGI. V lost 0 bases and J lost 6; bases outside the gene matches: 5. The length of the CDR3 is 15 residues. The CDR3 here is CASSYSWTGGNEQFF. The DNA of the CDR3 is TGTGCCAGCAGTTACTCGTGGACAGGAGGCAATGAGCAGTTCTTC.

V gene TRBV5-1 combines with J gene TRBJ1-4; 10 nucleotides align to TRBD1. CDR1 is SGHRS and CDR2 is YFSETQ in the germline V gene. This CDR3 spans 17 amino acids. Trimming at V came to 4 bases and at J to 8 bases, leaving 14 bases not matched to a gene. This CDR3 reads CASSHAGTGAGAEKLFF. The CDR3 DNA is TGCGCCAGCAGCCACGCCGGGACAGGGGCGGGTGCGGAAAAACTGTTTTTT. Full variable domain (outside the CDR3, taken from reference TRBV5-1 and TRBJ1-4): KAGVTQTPRYLIKTRGQQVTLSCSPISGHRSVSWYQQTPGQGLQFLFEYFSETQRNKGNFPGRFSGRQFSNSRSEMNVSTLELGDSALYLCASSHAGTGAGAEKLFFGSGTQLSVL.

The chain combines TRBV28 with TRBJ1-2; 8 nucleotides align to TRBD1. The CDR3 spans 13 residues. The J segment lost 4 bases and the V segment lost 6 bases, leaving 4 bases of the junction unmatched. Germline assignment: CDR1 MDHEN and CDR2 SYDVKM. The CDR3 spells CASRQQGAYGYTF. The CDR3 DNA sequence: TGTGCCAGCAGGCAGCAGGGGGCCTATGGCTACACCTTC.

This chain connects TRBV2 to TRBJ1-5; 10 bases align to TRBD1. Trimming at V came to 6 bases and at J to 7 bases, leaving 9 bases not matched to a gene. From germline, CDR1 is SNHLY and CDR2 FYNNEI. The CDR3 runs to 15 residues. As DNA, the CDR3 is TGTGCCAGCAGGACAGGGGGCGCTTCGGTCCAGCCCCAGCATTTT. Protein: CASRTGGASVQPQHF.

The chain's CDR3 is CASSQGQSTGELFF. In DNA form, the CDR3 reads TGTGCCAGCAGCCAAGGACAGTCCACCGGGGAGCTGTTTTTT. This chain joins TRBV11-3 and TRBJ2-2; D is perhaps TRBD1 (6 bases). The CDR3 loop spans 14 amino acids. V lost 5 bases and J 4 bases, leaving 11 bases between the germline ends. CDR1 is SGHNT and CDR2 is YENEEA in the germline V gene.

V is TRBV28 and J is TRBJ1-2, with TRBD1 as a possible D gene (6 bases). Germline V gene data show CDR1 as MDHEN and CDR2 as SYDVKM. The CDR3 contains 16 residues. Trimming shortened V by 6 bases and J by 4 bases, and 21 bases separated the two germline ends. The chain's CDR3 is CASRRQTGYLSYGYTF. The CDR3 DNA is TGTGCCAGCAGACGTCAGACAGGTTACCTTAGCTATGGCTACACCTTC.

V is TRBV6-1 and J is TRBJ1-4, with TRBD1 matching 10 bases. Germline CDR1 and CDR2: MNHNS and SASEGT. This CDR3 contains 14 residues. After removal of 3 bases from V and 5 bases from J, the junction contained 0 bases not matched to a gene. The CDR3 is CASSEGQGNEKLFF. CDR3 DNA sequence: TGTGCCAGCAGTGAGGGACAGGGGAATGAAAAACTGTTTTTT.

V is TRBV19 and J is TRBJ1-6; unclear D gene. The CDR3 spans 13 residues. Germline CDR1 and CDR2: LNHDA and SQIVND (reference sequence). V was pared by 7 bases and J by 8 bases, with 12 bases between. CDR3 loop: CASTSNSDSPLHF. The CDR3 DNA is TGTGCCAGTACGAGCAATTCGGATTCACCCCTCCACTTT. Full variable domain (outside the CDR3, taken from reference TRBV19 and TRBJ1-6): DGGITQSPKYLFRKEGQNVTLSCEQNLNHDAMYWYRQDPGQGLRLIYYSQIVNDFQKGDIAEGYSVSREKKESFPLTVTSAQKNPTAFYLCASTSNSDSPLHFGNGTRLTVT.

This clone was observed a single time. The chain links TRBV5-6 to TRBJ2-5; no clear D. Between the trimmed V and J ends, which lost 4 bases and 5 bases, there was a span of 6 bases. The CDR3 consists of 11 residues. Germline CDR1 SGHDT, CDR2 YYEEEE. The CDR3 is CASSIRETQYF. The CDR3 DNA is TGTGCCAGCAGCATCCGGGAGACCCAGTACTTC.

This sequence joins TRBV18 and TRBJ2-5; TRBD2 is a possible D gene (6 bases). Germline assignment: CDR1 KGHSH and CDR2 LQKENI. The CDR3 is 14 residues long. Trimming took 5 bases from V and 4 from J, leaving 14 bases between them. The CDR3 loop is CASSSQAGGETQYF. CDR3 coding DNA: TGTGCCAGCTCATCCCAAGCGGGTGGAGAGACCCAGTACTTC.